What follows are 19 T cell receptor beta chains derived from one specimen sequenced in a study of T cell responses to AZD1222 COVID-19 vaccine. The method was immunoSEQ multiplex PCR; TCRdb's version includes in-frame clones alone and lacks a portion of them. The top ten clones hold 3.6% of a sample with around 140,000 clones, more than 85% of them seen once. Here the sequenced sample was peripheral blood, taken 28 days after the second AZD1222 dose. The receptors originated from an adult who received the AZD1222 COVID-19 vaccine.

J is TRBJ2-5 and V is TRBV7-3, with D perhaps being TRBD1 or TRBD2 (5 bases each). V was trimmed by 2 bases and J by 3 bases, leaving 13 bases between them. Germline V gene lookup returns CDR1 SGHTA and CDR2 FQGTGA. This CDR3 is 15 amino acids long. DNA for the CDR3: TGTGCCAGCAGCTTAGCAGGGACGTCGGAAGAGACCCAGTACTTC. It translates to CASSLAGTSEETQYF.

This chain connects TRBV27 to TRBJ2-1, with D unresolved. V shed 6 bases and J shed 10 bases, with 13 bases lying between them. Per germline, CDR1 MNHEY and CDR2 SMNVEV (reference sequence). This CDR3 has 12 amino acids. The CDR3 DNA follows: TGTGCCAGCAGGGAAAGGACCCACGAGCAGTTCTTC. Its translation: CASRERTHEQFF.

The rearrangement uses TRBV27 and TRBJ1-5, with D possibly being TRBD1 (5 bases). The CDR3 runs to 15 residues. CDR1 is MNHEY, CDR2 SMNVEV, per germline (reference sequence). Deletions cut 6 bases from V and 4 bases from J, with 16 bases between. DNA for the CDR3: TGTGCCAGCAGACCGGGACTTTCAGGGAATCAGCCCCAGCATTTT. Translating it yields CASRPGLSGNQPQHF.

In this sample, this clone turned up once. The chain couples TRBV15 to TRBJ2-5; TRBD1 aligns across 8 bases. CDR1 and CDR2 from the germline V gene are LNHNV and YYDKDF (reference sequence). The CDR3 is 15 residues long. Trimming at V came to 0 bases and at J to 5 bases, leaving 5 bases not matched to a gene. This chain's CDR3 is CATSRDRGRLETQYF. In nucleotides, the CDR3 is TGTGCCACCAGCAGAGACAGGGGGCGTTTGGAGACCCAGTACTTC.

The chain carries TRBV24-1 and TRBJ2-7, with TRBD2 matching 8 bases. J was trimmed by 3 bases and V by 7 bases; bases with no gene match: 4. CDR1 is KGHDR and CDR2 is SFDVKD in the germline V gene. The CDR3 is 13 residues long. The CDR3 region is CATSTSGSYEQYF. The CDR3, as DNA: TGTGCCACCAGCACCAGCGGGAGCTACGAGCAGTACTTC.

The chain couples TRBV5-6 to TRBJ2-2; D remains unclear. V lost 2 bases and J lost 4, with 6 bases in between. Germline assignment: CDR1 SGHDT and CDR2 YYEEEE. The CDR3 runs 13 residues. Here the CDR3 reads CASSLQTTGELFF. The CDR3, as DNA: TGTGCCAGCAGCTTACAAACCACCGGGGAGCTGTTTTTT.

This clone was observed a handful of times. In DNA, the CDR3 is TGTGCCAGCAGTGGACAGGGTTTGGGGGACACTGAAGCTTTCTTT. It translates to CASSGQGLGDTEAFF. This sequence joins TRBV28 and TRBJ1-1; 8 nucleotides match TRBD1. The CDR3 has 15 amino acids. Germline assignment: CDR1 MDHEN and CDR2 SYDVKM. With V trimmed by 5 bases and J by 3 bases, 8 bases remained unmatched.

The chain joins TRBV3-1 (or the pseudogene TRBV3-2) to TRBJ2-7, with D possibly matching TRBD1 (5 bases). The germline CDR1 and CDR2 sequences are LGHDT and YNNKEL (reference sequence). V was clipped by 3 bases and J by 1 base, with 13 bases between them. The CDR3 length is 15 residues. CDR3 region: CASSHSPGSSYEQYF. CDR3 DNA sequence: TGTGCCAGCAGCCACTCCCCAGGGTCTTCCTACGAGCAGTACTTC.

For the CDR3, the DNA is TGCGCCAGCAGCCAAGAAGGGGAGCAGTACTTC. This translates into CASSQEGEQYF. The chain uses TRBV4-1 and TRBJ2-7; no definite D call. The CDR3 loop spans 11 amino acids. Between the trimmed V and J ends, which lost 0 bases and 7 bases, there was a span of 4 bases. CDR1 is MGHRA, CDR2 YSYEKL, per germline.

The chain links TRBV10-3 to TRBJ1-1, with TRBD1 matching 8 bases. The V gene's germline CDR1 is ENHRY and CDR2 SYGVKD. The J segment lost 1 base and the V segment lost 2 bases, leaving 3 bases of the junction unmatched. The CDR3 extends over 15 amino acids. The DNA of the CDR3 is TGTGCCATCAGTGAGACCGGACAGGGGAACACTGAAGCTTTCTTT. Protein sequence: CAISETGQGNTEAFF.

The J gene is TRBJ2-7, the V gene TRBV10-1; TRBD1 matches at 7 bases. J was trimmed by 2 bases and V by 5 bases; bases with no gene match: 6. CDR1 is WNHNN, CDR2 SYGVQD, per germline (reference sequence). The CDR3 has 14 amino acids. DNA of the CDR3: TGCGCCAGCAGTTTAAACAGGGGACCCTACGAGCAGTACTTC. This gives the protein CASSLNRGPYEQYF.

J is TRBJ2-2 and V is TRBV4-2; D is perhaps TRBD2 (5 bases). V dropped 1 base and J dropped 5 bases, with 11 bases sitting between them. CDR3 length: 15 residues. Germline V gene sequence: CDR1 LGHNA, CDR2 YNFKEQ. The CDR3: CASSQVGERTGELFF. The CDR3 DNA follows: TGTGCCAGCAGCCAAGTCGGGGAGAGGACCGGGGAGCTGTTTTTT.

The chain is built from TRBV21-1 and TRBJ2-5. TRBV21-1 constitutes a pseudogene. The CDR3 covers 12 residues. The CDR3 here is CASSKEGETQYF. CDR3 DNA sequence: TGTGCCAGCAGCAAAGAAGGCGAGACCCAGTACTTC.

The chain employs TRBV28 and TRBJ1-1; no reliable D call. CDR3 length: 15 residues. From germline, CDR1 is MDHEN and CDR2 SYDVKM. Deletions cut 3 bases from V and 4 bases from J, with 15 bases between. The CDR3 nucleotides are TGTGCCAGCAGTTTCCCCCGGGTGCTGGTCACTGAAGCTTTCTTT. Translated, it gives CASSFPRVLVTEAFF.

This rearrangement joins TRBV6-2 or TRBV6-3 to TRBJ1-2, with D uncertain. The V and J ends lost 6 bases and 8 bases respectively, with 22 bases between them. This CDR3 comprises 15 residues. Germline V lookup: CDR1 MNHEY, CDR2 SVGEGT. The CDR3 sequence is CASSDFLPPSQGYTF. The CDR3 bases are TGTGCCAGCAGCGATTTTTTGCCACCCTCCCAAGGCTACACCTTC.

This chain uses TRBV5-4 with TRBJ1-2, with TRBD1 identical over 7 bases. Germline loops: CDR1 SGHNT, CDR2 YYREEE (reference sequence). The CDR3 has 11 residues. V shed 3 bases and J 8 bases; nucleotides not matched to a gene: 1. This CDR3 reads CASSYRGGYTF. CDR3 DNA sequence: TGTGCCAGCAGCTACAGGGGAGGCTACACCTTC.

This chain links TRBV5-1 with TRBJ2-4; TRBD2 agrees at 7 bases. V lost 2 bases, J lost 11 bases, and 10 bases stayed unmatched. CDR1 and CDR2 (germline): SGHRS, YFSETQ. CDR3 size: 14 residues. The CDR3 bases are TGCGCCAGCAGCTTAGATTCCGGGACTAAAGTTCAGTACTTC. Translated: CASSLDSGTKVQYF. The whole variable domain, remainder taken from reference TRBV5-1 and TRBJ2-4, is KAGVTQTPRYLIKTRGQQVTLSCSPISGHRSVSWYQQTPGQGLQFLFEYFSETQRNKGNFPGRFSGRQFSNSRSEMNVSTLELGDSALYLCASSLDSGTKVQYFGAGTRLSVL.

This chain links TRBV5-1 with TRBJ2-2, with D unresolved. The V gene's germline CDR1 is SGHRS and CDR2 YFSETQ. Trimming cost V 0 bases and J 4 bases, with 7 bases left between them. There are 14 residues in the CDR3. The CDR3 bases are TGCGCCAGCAGCTTGGCCCCAGGCACCGGGGAGCTGTTTTTT. Encoded protein: CASSLAPGTGELFF.

V is TRBV12-3 or TRBV12-4 and J is TRBJ1-4; D call uncertain. This CDR3 has 11 residues. The V and J ends lost 6 bases and 5 bases respectively, with 4 bases between them. Written as DNA, the CDR3 is TGTGCCAGCAGCAGGAATGAAAAACTGTTTTTT. Its translation is CASSRNEKLFF.